The 5 T cell receptor beta chains given below trace back to one sample, sequenced in a study of tumor-infiltrating lymphocytes in primary liver carcinoma. Unsorted whole blood supplied the RNA, and germline DNA was extracted too. TCR beta cDNA was prepared out of roughly 500 ng total RNA by means of a constant-region primer. Each TCR beta library was derived from three nested multiplex PCR rounds that employed slightly modified ARM-PCR. TRBV1-TRBV30 forward primers paired with a C-beta reverse primer were used in the first two PCR rounds, which ran roughly 10 cycles each. TCRdb recomputed calls from the multiplex PCR reads with MiXCR, one row per CDR3 protein. The top ten clones hold under 7.5% of a sample with 150,000 to 200,000 distinct CDR3 sequences, around 60% of them seen once. The specimen sequenced was peripheral blood. The receptors were sampled from a woman aged 55-69 years with primary liver carcinoma and hepatitis B virus infection.

In the case of this clonotype: A much larger clone lies one base from this, so it may be a read error. The chain joins TRBV4-1 to TRBJ1-1; D is uncertain. Germline V gives CDR1 MGHRA, CDR2 YSYEKL. This CDR3 region has 16 residues. CDR3 bases: TGCGCCAGCAGCGAAGCGGACGTAGGGTTGAACACTGAAACTTTCTTT. Translated, it gives CASSEADVGLNTETFF.

To note about this clonotype: The junction departs from germline at one end; a sequencing error may be responsible. The chain combines TRBV29-1 with TRBJ2-5; D possibly matches TRBD1 or TRBD2 (5 bases each). Per germline, CDR1 SQVTM and CDR2 ANQGSEA. The CDR3 extends over 13 amino acids. CDR3 region: CSVDEGMGETQYF. The CDR3 DNA reads as TGCAGTGTTGACGAGGGGATGGGTGAGACCCAGTACTTC.

As to this clonotype: Just one base apart from a much larger clone, this may be a read error. CDR3 DNA sequence: TGTGCCAGCAGTACCAAGGGCCAGCCCCAGTATTTT. Translation: CASSTKGQPQYF. The V call is TRBV12-3 or TRBV12-4, the J call TRBJ1-5; D remains ambiguous. The better agreement between TRBJ2-3 and the DNA end casts doubt on the J call. The CDR3 loop spans 12 amino acids.

About this clonotype: This sequence may be a read error, since a much larger clone differs from it by one base. This chain links TRBV7-8 with TRBJ1-5; the D gene is possibly TRBD1 (6 bases). Trimming took off 9 bases at V and 3 bases at J, with 21 bases between the two ends. Germline CDR1 and CDR2: SGHVS and FQNEAQ. CDR3 length: 16 residues. The CDR3 DNA follows: TGTGCCAGAAGCGAATCACGTGGGGACACCAATCAGCCCCAGCATTTT. Translating it yields CARSESRGDTNQPQHF.

This clonotype has a handful of counts. The junction departs from the called germline gene at one end, perhaps through a read error. The chain uses TRBV28 and TRBJ2-6; D may be TRBD1 (5 bases). Germline V gene lookup returns CDR1 MDHEN and CDR2 SYDVKM. The CDR3 sequence is 16 residues long. This chain's CDR3 is CVSSLRTFSGANVLTF. The CDR3 DNA sequence: TGTGTCAGCAGTCTCCGAACGTTCTCTGGGGCCAACGTTCTGACTTTC.